The sequence of this T cell receptor beta chain was determined in a study of PD-1 blockade in classical Hodgkin lymphoma. The study, taken as a whole, reports: The causes of the repertoire differences, possibly disease activity or prior therapy, remain undefined. When set against healthy donors, newly diagnosed patients were reported to show lower baseline TCR diversity.

Clones were sequenced by immunoSEQ multiplex PCR, and TCRdb holds only the in-frame ones, with some missing. The table shows about 16,000 clones, with 75% to 95% occurring only once. V dropped 6 bases and J dropped 6 bases, with 16 bases sitting between them. The CDR3 extends over 13 amino acids. Germline V gives CDR1 SGHDT, CDR2 YYEEEE. Described time point: newly diagnosed, previously untreated cHL patient sample. Researchers used newly diagnosed, untreated classical Hodgkin lymphoma PBMCs for comparison. This clone has a single count. Its cognate antigen is unknown. What was sequenced was peripheral blood mononuclear cells (PBMCs). The receptor was isolated from a human donor with classical Hodgkin lymphoma. The gene calls are TRBV5-6 and TRBJ2-7, with a weak D call TRBD2 (6 bases). CDR3 region: CASISHGGVEQYF. CDR3 nucleotide sequence: TGTGCCAGCATTTCGCACGGAGGGGTCGAGCAGTACTTC.